The 6 T cell receptor beta chains given below trace back to one sample, sequenced in a study of T cells in Graves' hyperthyroidism and ophthalmopathy. Researchers took RNA transcripts and amplified the TCR beta CDR3 regions from them. The TCR CDR3 first-round RT-PCR relied on the HTBI primer set. MiXCR was run by TCRdb on the multiplex PCR reads, yielding one entry per CDR3 protein. Of around 250,000 distinct CDR3 sequences listed, roughly 15% are singletons. The material sequenced was blood. These receptors were obtained from a woman between 35 and 50 years old with Graves' hyperthyroidism that later progressed to Graves' ophthalmopathy.

There are many counts of this clonotype. The V call is TRBV14, the J call TRBJ2-3, with 7 bases matching TRBD2. The V and J ends lost 5 bases and 3 bases, in that order; junction bases with no gene match: 2. CDR1 SGHDN and CDR2 FVKESK come from the germline V gene. This CDR3 contains 13 residues. CDR3 sequence: CASSRGGTDTQYF. The CDR3 nucleotides read TGTGCCAGCAGCAGGGGAGGGACAGATACGCAGTATTTT.

About this clonotype: A read error may explain this, as a much larger clone is one base away. The J gene is TRBJ1-5, the V gene TRBV18; D ambiguous. This CDR3 spans 12 amino acids. CDR1 is KGHSH, CDR2 LQKENI, per germline. The CDR3 loop is CAGSPEDQPQHF. DNA for the CDR3: TGTGCCGGCTCACCAGAAGATCAGCCCCAGCATTTT.

The rearrangement links TRBV6-6 to TRBJ2-2; tentatively, D is TRBD1 (5 bases). The V gene lost 0 bases and the J gene lost 5 bases, with 13 bases spanning the gap. The germline V gene has CDR1 MNHNY and CDR2 SVGAGI (reference sequence). The CDR3 consists of 16 residues. The CDR3 DNA reads TGTGCCAGCAGTTACTCGGACACCGGATGGACCGGGGAGCTGTTTTTT. Translated, it gives CASSYSDTGWTGELFF.

This clonotype has ten or more counts. The J gene is TRBJ1-5, the V gene TRBV5-8; D is perhaps TRBD1 (6 bases). V was pared by 3 bases and J by 7 bases, with 14 bases between. Germline loops: CDR1 SGHTS, CDR2 YDEGEE. This CDR3 spans 14 amino acids. The DNA of the CDR3 is TGTGCCAGCAGCTGGGGGGGCAGCGACCAGCCCCAGCATTTT. This sequence encodes CASSWGGSDQPQHF.

The sample holds many counts of this clonotype. The CDR3 here is CASRELGGLNEKLFF. For the CDR3, the DNA is TGTGCCAGTAGAGAGTTGGGGGGCCTTAATGAAAAACTGTTTTTT. The genes are TRBV19 and TRBJ1-4; TRBD1 is a possible D gene (6 bases). The CDR3 runs 15 residues. The V end lost 6 bases, the J end lost 4 bases, and 15 bases lay between the germline ends. The germline V gene has CDR1 LNHDA and CDR2 SQIVND (reference sequence).

This clonotype was detected a few times. The chain joins TRBV6-2 or TRBV6-3 to TRBJ1-1; the D gene is possibly TRBD1 (5 bases). With 10 bases removed from V and 7 bases from J, the gap between germline ends came to 13 bases. Germline CDR1 MNHEY, CDR2 SVGEGT. CDR3 length equals 11 residues. The CDR3 protein is CATTLGGEAFF. In DNA, the CDR3 is TGTGCCACCACATTGGGGGGTGAAGCTTTCTTT.